This TCR beta chain was retrieved from a study of T cells in Graves' hyperthyroidism and ophthalmopathy (dated by TCRdb to the late 2010s). Study-level background: Peripheral blood samples were taken at the time of initial diagnosis, prior to any treatment. A discovery cohort of about a hundred patients, 43 with Graves' ophthalmopathy and about 60 with stable Graves' hyperthyroidism, was used to find distinguishing TCR V-J signatures. Whether ophthalmopathy could be predicted prospectively was tested in an independent validation cohort made up of about 18 hyperthyroidism patients plus 17 patients who later progressed to ophthalmopathy. The roughly 100 discovery patients were randomly divided into training and test sets at a 7:3 ratio. In roughly six Graves' hyperthyroidism patients, the study also compared T-cell repertoires from thyroid tissue with T-cell repertoires from blood. Following sampling, methimazole starting at 30 mg daily was given to hyperthyroidism patients, and high-dose intravenous methylprednisolone was given to ophthalmopathy patients. The paper reports TCR Vbeta CDR3 sequencing of approximately 130 peripheral blood samples: 43 ophthalmopathy, 75 to 80 hyperthyroidism and around 17 progressor patients.

TCR beta CDR3 regions were amplified from RNA transcripts. The first round of RT-PCR for the TCR CDR3 was performed with the HTBI primer set and the Qiagen OneStep RT-PCR kit. The libraries were constructed in a second round of multiplex PCR and then size-selected and purified. Sequencing of the libraries was done on an Illumina HiSeq2000 using paired-end 100 bp reads. The original methods were these. SOAPnuke was used to process the raw data, removing reads that contained adapters or uncalled bases, had a mean Phred below 15, or lacked an exact match to the constant primer or identifier. High-quality paired reads were merged with COPE v1.2.5, and unique nucleotide sequences were defined as clonotypes. MiTCR v1.1 was used to align clonotypes to the IMGT TRBV, TRBD and TRBJ reference segments. The analysis included only V-J combinations with a frequency above 0.0001, which together covered approximately 99% of the repertoires. A TCS score was defined as the ratio between F50 (clonal expansion) and ExV (chaos), using BLOSUM62-based TCRdist between CDR3 peptides within each V-J. Welch's t-statistics and random forest reduced some 510 V-J features to 13, which were used in a naive Bayes classifier (R e1071). The raw public reads went through TCRdb reprocessing: fastp at Q25, MiXCR clone calling, in-frame beta chains kept. Identical CDR3 protein sequences are pooled into one entry, listed with their most common genes and DNA. None of the V and J calls come from the authors' own analysis; TCRdb made them. Recorded for this sample are roughly 500,000 distinct CDR3 sequences; around a fifth of them occurred a single time. About 53% of the sample rests with the top ten.

V and J lose 4 bases and 4 bases, and a span of 11 bases separates them. The CDR3 runs 14 amino acids, cysteine and phenylalanine included. Only the CDR3 region is kept as DNA, spanning 42 bases read in frame from base 1. Ophthalmopathy patients had moderately to severely active disease, with a Clinical Activity Score of 3 or more, a NOSPECS grade of 4 or more, and a disease duration of less than 3 months. Exclusion was applied to patients with uncontrolled infections, other autoimmune diseases, pregnancy or lactation. Diagnoses were established on the basis of clinical symptoms, serum thyroxine and TRAb, thyroid ultrasound, and orbital computed tomography. Ficoll-Paque density gradient centrifugation was used to isolate PBMCs from about 10 ml of fresh peripheral blood. Total RNA was extracted using Trizol reagent, and RNA quality was assessed on an Agilent 2100 Bioanalyzer. The paper's findings and limits, for the study overall: In validation, the model predicted progression to ophthalmopathy with around 71% sensitivity and over 72% specificity, a median of approximately 6.5 months before onset. A 13 V-J signature model separated ophthalmopathy from stable hyperthyroidism, with roughly 88% sensitivity and roughly 82% specificity in cross-validation and 80%/75% in testing. Sample size was not statistically predetermined, and blinding of investigators to group allocation was not performed. Most expanded thyroid clonotypes (frequency above 0.001) were also detected in blood, a finding suggesting that blood repertoires may reflect thyroid immune responses.

As regards this clonotype: The specificity of this receptor is unknown. No much larger clonotype is one base removed from it; base qualities were not supplied.

This receptor was taken from a woman in her 70s with Graves' ophthalmopathy. Rearrangement joined TRBV12-3 or TRBV12-4 to TRBJ1-3, with the D gene uncertain. The sequenced sample was blood. The base sequence is TGTGCCAGCAGTTCGAGCGGAGGCGGAAACACCATATATTTT. Its protein reads: CASSSSGGGNTIYF.